The 23 T cell receptor beta chains reported below all come from one sample, sequenced in a study of blood T cell repertoires in COVID-19. Produced via immunoSEQ multiplex PCR; TCRdb's table is partial and in-frame only. The sample shows under 250,000 clones, 80% to 90% of them seen only once. Input material: peripheral blood. The source is a man in his forties with active or convalescent COVID-19.

V is TRBV20-1 and J is TRBJ2-7, with D possibly matching TRBD1 (5 bases). With 3 bases removed from V and 5 bases from J, the gap between germline ends came to 14 bases. CDR1 DFQATT and CDR2 SNEGSKA come from the germline V gene (reference sequence). This CDR3 has 13 amino acids. Written as DNA, the CDR3 is TGCAGTGCTAGTATTCCAGGGCGCAACGAGCAGTACTTC. This translates into CSASIPGRNEQYF.

This rearrangement joins TRBV3-1 (or the pseudogene TRBV3-2) to TRBJ1-6; tentatively, D is TRBD1 (6 bases). The ends were cut back, 5 bases at V and 8 bases at J, with 16 bases in the middle. The CDR3 extends over 15 amino acids. The germline CDR1 and CDR2 sequences are LGHDT and YNNKEL (reference sequence). CDR3 sequence reads: CASSSGAGQHSPLHF. The CDR3 DNA reads as TGTGCCAGCAGCTCAGGGGCAGGGCAGCATTCACCCCTCCACTTT.

The J gene is TRBJ2-5, the V gene TRBV5-4; possibly TRBD2 for D (6 bases). CDR3 size: 13 residues. Trimming pared 5 bases from V and 5 bases from J, leaving 13 bases between. Germline lookup yields CDR1 SGHNT and CDR2 YYREEE (reference sequence). The CDR3: CASSPGTEETQYF. The CDR3 region has the DNA TGTGCCAGCAGTCCCGGGACTGAGGAGACCCAGTACTTC.

This clone has a count of ten or more. The rearrangement links TRBV19 to TRBJ1-5, with TRBD1 matching over 7 bases. The CDR3 spans 18 residues. The germline V gene has CDR1 LNHDA and CDR2 SQIVND (reference sequence). V lost 6 bases and J lost 0; bases outside the gene matches: 14. In nucleotides, the CDR3 is TGTGCCAGTAGCCGCCGGGACAGACAACTCTATAGCAATCAGCCCCAGCATTTT. Protein product: CASSRRDRQLYSNQPQHF.

The table lists this clone with a few counts. V gene TRBV6-5 combines with J gene TRBJ1-2, with 11 nucleotides matching TRBD1. This CDR3 contains 16 residues. CDR1 and CDR2 from the germline V gene are MNHEY and SVGAGI. The trim removed 4 bases at V and 5 bases at J, leaving 9 bases unmatched. The CDR3 sequence is CASSSHGQGASYGYTF. CDR3 bases: TGTGCCAGCAGTTCCCATGGACAGGGGGCATCGTATGGCTACACCTTC.

This clone was detected only once. The V and J genes are TRBV12-3 or TRBV12-4 and TRBJ1-1; D is undetermined. Deletions cut 2 bases from V and 4 bases from J, with 8 bases between. This CDR3 is built from 13 residues. The CDR3 sequence: CASSLRSGTEAFF. The CDR3 nucleotides read TGTGCCAGCAGTTTAAGGAGTGGCACTGAAGCTTTCTTT.

The chain uses TRBV9 and TRBJ1-6; no definite D call. CDR1 is SGDLS and CDR2 is YYNGEE in the germline V gene. Trimming shortened V by 0 bases and J by 4 bases, and 11 bases separated the two germline ends. The CDR3 spans 16 residues. The CDR3 spells CASSVEAVPYNSPLHF. The DNA for the CDR3 is TGTGCCAGCAGCGTAGAGGCGGTGCCATATAATTCACCCCTCCACTTT.

The chain couples TRBV7-9 to TRBJ1-3; 7 bases are shared with TRBD1. V shed 3 bases, J shed 0 bases, and the junction held 2 bases outside the gene matches. Germline CDR1 SEHNR, CDR2 FQNEAQ (reference sequence). CDR3 length equals 15 residues. The CDR3 spells CASSFRDSSGNTIYF. The CDR3 coding sequence is TGTGCCAGCAGCTTCCGGGACAGCTCTGGAAACACCATATATTTT.

The chain has TRBV27 and TRBJ1-1; TRBD1 might be the D (5 bases). This CDR3 comprises 14 residues. Germline values: CDR1 MNHEY, CDR2 SMNVEV (reference sequence). Trimming cost V 5 bases and J 4 bases, with 14 bases left between them. The CDR3 reads CASSLRTKGTEAFF. CDR3 bases: TGTGCCAGCAGTCTTAGGACAAAAGGCACTGAAGCTTTCTTT.

This clone showed up just once. In DNA form, the CDR3 reads TGTGCCACCAGCGCGACAGGGGTGGGGCAAGAGACCCAGTACTTC. Translated: CATSATGVGQETQYF. The genes are TRBV24-1 and TRBJ2-5; 8 bases are a match to TRBD1. The germline V gene encodes CDR1 KGHDR and CDR2 SFDVKD. The CDR3 runs to 15 residues. After removal of 7 bases from V and 2 bases from J, the junction contained 8 bases not matched to a gene.

The CDR3 spells CASSLGLPNTEAFF. CDR3 nucleotide sequence: TGTGCCAGCAGCCTAGGACTCCCGAACACTGAAGCTTTCTTT. This chain links TRBV6-5 with TRBJ1-1; D gene uncertain. Per the germline V gene, CDR1 is MNHEY and CDR2 is SVGAGI. The CDR3 covers 14 residues. Between the trimmed V and J ends, which lost 6 bases and 1 base, there was a span of 12 bases.

The V call is TRBV9, the J call TRBJ2-3; the match to TRBD2 covers 13 bases. V was clipped by 7 bases and J by 5 bases; unmatched bases: 4. Germline assignment: CDR1 SGDLS and CDR2 YYNGEE. The CDR3 totals 14 residues. CDR3 sequence reads: CASGLAGERDTQYF. The CDR3 nucleotides read TGTGCCAGCGGACTAGCGGGGGAAAGAGATACGCAGTATTTT.

The rearrangement links TRBV6-5 to TRBJ2-7, with 7 bases matching TRBD2. Unmatched junction bases numbered 5, after V lost 6 bases and J lost 3 bases. Germline V gene data show CDR1 as MNHEY and CDR2 as SVGAGI. This CDR3 contains 13 residues. CDR3 coding DNA: TGTGCCAGCAGAAAGGGGACTATCTACGAGCAGTACTTC. Translation: CASRKGTIYEQYF.

The V and J genes are TRBV5-1 and TRBJ1-2; a possible D gene is TRBD1 (5 bases). This CDR3 region has 13 residues. The V gene lost 2 bases and the J gene lost 8 bases, with 13 bases spanning the gap. In germline, CDR1 is SGHRS, CDR2 YFSETQ. CDR3 amino acids: CASSFVREGGYTF. CDR3 sequence (DNA): TGCGCCAGCAGCTTCGTCAGGGAGGGGGGCTACACCTTC.

This chain uses TRBV10-1 with TRBJ1-1; the D gene is possibly TRBD1 (6 bases). With 7 bases removed from V and 5 bases from J, the gap between germline ends came to 17 bases. The germline CDR1 and CDR2 sequences are WNHNN and SYGVQD (reference sequence). The CDR3 extends over 14 amino acids. The CDR3 DNA reads as TGCGCCAGCAATCCGGGGGCGGGGGGTACTGAAGCTTTCTTT. Translation gives CASNPGAGGTEAFF.

This chain links TRBV7-6 with TRBJ1-4; TRBD1 aligns across 7 bases. The CDR3 consists of 13 residues. V gave up 5 bases and J gave up 8 bases; unmatched junction bases: 5. The germline CDR1 and CDR2 sequences are SGHVS and FNYEAQ. The CDR3 DNA reads as TGTGCCAGCAGCATTGACAGGGCCGAAAAACTGTTTTTT. Protein product: CASSIDRAEKLFF.

This clone came up a few times. The V call is TRBV7-2, the J call TRBJ1-5; D not resolved. CDR1 and CDR2 (germline): SGHTA, FQGNSA. The CDR3 runs to 14 residues. V dropped 5 bases and J dropped 7 bases, with 15 bases sitting between them. CDR3 protein: CASSLAGSGQPQHF. The CDR3 DNA reads TGTGCCAGCAGCCTCGCTGGGTCCGGGCAGCCCCAGCATTTT.

This clone has only one observation. A read error is possible here, since a much larger clone lies one base away. The rearrangement links TRBV23-1 to TRBJ1-5; D is uncertain. TRBV23-1 is sorted into the ORF group, with uncertain function. V gave up 4 bases and J gave up 1 base, with 5 bases separating them. The CDR3 runs to 13 residues. The CDR3 reads CASSPGSNQPQHF. CDR3 sequence (DNA): TGCGCCAGCAGTCCGGGAAGCAATCAGCCCCAGCATTTT.

This clone has just one count. The genes are TRBV11-3 and TRBJ2-1; TRBD2 matches at 8 bases. The CDR3 loop spans 16 amino acids. CDR1 is SGHNT, CDR2 YENEEA, per germline. Unmatched junction bases numbered 3, after V lost 0 bases and J lost 2 bases. The CDR3 sequence is CASSLEHGRAYNEQFF. The CDR3 coding sequence is TGTGCCAGCAGCTTAGAACACGGGAGGGCCTACAATGAGCAGTTCTTC. The variable domain in full, completed from reference TRBV11-3 and TRBJ2-1, reads EAGVVQSPRYKIIEKKQPVAFWCNPISGHNTLYWYLQNLGQGPELLIRYENEEAVDDSQLPKDRFSAERLKGVDSTLKIQPAELGDSAVYLCASSLEHGRAYNEQFFGPGTRLTVL.

This clone turned up a few times. The chain has TRBV7-9 and TRBJ2-1; 9 positions match TRBD2. The V segment lost 3 bases and the J segment 7 bases; nucleotides outside the gene matches: 4. CDR1 SEHNR and CDR2 FQNEAQ come from the germline V gene (reference sequence). This CDR3 is built from 14 residues. CDR3 residues: CASSFQTSGNEQFF. The CDR3 DNA is TGTGCCAGCAGCTTTCAGACTAGCGGAAATGAGCAGTTCTTC.

This sequence joins TRBV6-2 or TRBV6-3 and TRBJ1-1, with D possibly TRBD1 on 5 matching bases. V was trimmed by 0 bases and J by 2 bases, leaving 16 bases between them. Germline values: CDR1 MNHEY, CDR2 SVGEGT. This CDR3 contains 17 residues. The CDR3 spells CASSYSGLKGPNTEAFF. For the CDR3, the DNA is TGTGCCAGCAGTTACTCGGGGCTTAAGGGGCCTAACACTGAAGCTTTCTTT.

The chain uses TRBV2 and TRBJ1-4; D is perhaps TRBD1 (5 bases). CDR3 length: 14 residues. CDR1 and CDR2 from the germline V gene are SNHLY and FYNNEI. Deletions cut 3 bases from V and 3 bases from J, with 8 bases between. The CDR3 loop is CASSDRGANEKLFF. The DNA for the CDR3 is TGTGCCAGCAGTGACCGGGGGGCTAATGAAAAACTGTTTTTT.

This clone turned up a few times. The chain joins TRBV5-1 to TRBJ2-7; 10 bases fit TRBD2. The CDR3 spans 15 residues. V was clipped by 4 bases and J by 1 base; unmatched bases: 5. Germline values: CDR1 SGHRS, CDR2 YFSETQ. CDR3 sequence: CASSPGLADSYEQYF. In DNA, the CDR3 is TGCGCCAGCAGCCCTGGACTAGCGGATTCCTACGAGCAGTACTTC.